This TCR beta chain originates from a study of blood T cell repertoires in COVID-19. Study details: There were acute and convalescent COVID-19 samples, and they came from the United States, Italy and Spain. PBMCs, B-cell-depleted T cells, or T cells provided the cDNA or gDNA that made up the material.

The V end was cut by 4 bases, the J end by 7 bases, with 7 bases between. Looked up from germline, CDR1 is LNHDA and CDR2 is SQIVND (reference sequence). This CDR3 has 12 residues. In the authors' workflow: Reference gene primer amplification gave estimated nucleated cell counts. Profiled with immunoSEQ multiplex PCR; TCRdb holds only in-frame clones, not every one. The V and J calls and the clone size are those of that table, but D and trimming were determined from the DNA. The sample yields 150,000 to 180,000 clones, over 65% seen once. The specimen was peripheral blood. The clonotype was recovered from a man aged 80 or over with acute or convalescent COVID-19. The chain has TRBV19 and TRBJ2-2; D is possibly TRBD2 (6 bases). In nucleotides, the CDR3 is TGTGCCAGTAGTAGACTAGGCGGGGAGCTGTTTTTT. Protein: CASSRLGGELFF.